This T cell receptor (beta chain) came from a study of blood T cell repertoires in COVID-19. Study-wide context: Samples came from the United States, Italy and Spain, spanning acute and convalescent COVID-19. T cells, B-cell-depleted T cells, or PBMCs provided the cDNA or gDNA that served as material.

Assay: immunoSEQ multiplex PCR; the TCRdb copy retains only in-frame clones and omits some. The sample holds 450,000 or so clones, approximately 92% seen once. Seattle patient enrollment occurred during active infection, with longitudinal follow-up thereafter. Per the germline V gene, CDR1 is MNHEY and CDR2 is SMNVEV (reference sequence). The length of the CDR3 is 14 residues. The J segment lost 4 bases and the V segment lost 4 bases, leaving 7 bases of the junction unmatched. The specimen was peripheral blood. The gene calls are TRBV27 and TRBJ2-7; 7 nucleotides match TRBD1. This receptor was obtained from a man aged 18 to 29 with COVID-19, enrolled during active disease. CDR3 loop: CASSYSTGTYEQYF. For the CDR3, the DNA is TGTGCCAGCAGTTATTCGACAGGGACGTACGAGCAGTACTTC.